A single sample gave rise to the 12 T cell receptor beta chains below, sequenced in a study of post-analysis software for immune sequencing data. Study observations and caveats: Roughly 5 TRBV segments, TRBV5-6, TRBV5-1 and TRBV20-1 among them, were found more frequent in patients than controls.

The antigens of these receptors remain unknown. Unique-molecular-identifier-tagged TCR beta cDNA libraries were used. MiXCR, applied by TCRdb to the PCR reads, yields one record per CDR3 protein. The sample shows 750,000 to 900,000 distinct CDR3 sequences, around 42% of them seen only once. Sequencing was done on a sample of blood. These receptors were obtained from a girl aged 10 to 17 with multiple sclerosis.

V is TRBV6-2 or TRBV6-3 and J is TRBJ1-2, with TRBD1 as a possible D gene (6 bases). V was cut by 0 bases and J by 5 bases, with 13 bases left in between. The CDR3 length is 15 residues. The V gene's germline CDR1 is MNHEY and CDR2 SVGEGT. The DNA of the CDR3 is TGTGCCAGCAGTTACTCCAGACAGGATCTATATGGCTACACCTTC. Protein: CASSYSRQDLYGYTF.

This clonotype was counted a few times. V and J are TRBV11-3 and TRBJ2-3, with 12 positions matching TRBD2. Germline-derived CDR1 and CDR2 are SGHNT and YENEEA. This CDR3 spans 15 amino acids. Trimming removed 5 bases from V and 12 bases from J; junction bases left unmatched: 12. The CDR3 spells CASSPRTSGASGQYF. DNA for the CDR3: TGTGCCAGCAGCCCGCGGACTAGCGGGGCCTCCGGACAGTATTTT.

This clonotype turned up a few times. The chain uses TRBV5-5 and TRBJ1-5; 9 bases are shared with TRBD1. V was clipped by 4 bases and J by 7 bases; unmatched bases: 15. There are 17 residues in the CDR3. The germline V gene has CDR1 SGHKS and CDR2 YYEKEE (reference sequence). The CDR3 spells CASSLRGTGGAGQPQHF. CDR3 coding DNA: TGTGCCAGCAGCCTCCGGGGCACAGGGGGCGCAGGGCAGCCCCAGCATTTT.

This chain joins TRBV9 and TRBJ2-1, with D hard to call. CDR3 length: 12 residues. Germline CDR1 SGDLS, CDR2 YYNGEE. With 6 bases removed from V and 5 bases from J, the gap between germline ends came to 9 bases. CDR3 region: CASTTNDNEQFF. For the CDR3, the DNA is TGTGCCAGCACCACGAATGACAATGAGCAGTTCTTC. The full variable domain, completed using reference TRBV9 and TRBJ2-1, is DSGVTQTPKHLITATGQRVTLRCSPRSGDLSVYWYQQSLDQGLQFLIQYYNGEERAKGNILERFSAQQFPDLHSELNLSSLELGDSALYFCASTTNDNEQFFGPGTRLTVL.

The chain links TRBV15 to TRBJ1-1; D remains ambiguous. The germline gives CDR1 LNHNV, CDR2 YYDKDF (reference sequence). The CDR3 runs to 18 residues. The germline V and J ends were trimmed by 0 bases and 2 bases, with 19 bases remaining between them. This CDR3 reads CATSRDRRPIMLNTEAFF. In DNA form, the CDR3 reads TGTGCCACCAGCAGAGATCGGCGGCCGATTATGTTAAACACTGAAGCTTTCTTT.

The V call is TRBV13, the J call TRBJ2-5; 13 bases are a match to TRBD2. The germline CDR1 and CDR2 sequences are PRHDT and FYEKMQ (reference sequence). This CDR3 comprises 17 residues. The J segment lost 4 bases and the V segment lost 5 bases, leaving 10 bases of the junction unmatched. CDR3 DNA: TGTGCCAGCAGCCCAGGACTAGCGGGAGTTGAAGGAGAGACCCAGTACTTC. It codes for CASSPGLAGVEGETQYF.

This chain joins TRBV7-3 and TRBJ1-1; 11 bases are shared with TRBD1. V lost 5 bases, J lost 7 bases, and 9 bases stayed unmatched. CDR1 and CDR2 (germline): SGHTA, FQGTGA. The CDR3 consists of 15 residues. The CDR3 spells CASSPLDRGPGEAFF. For the CDR3, the DNA is TGTGCCAGCAGCCCACTGGACAGGGGGCCAGGTGAAGCTTTCTTT.

To note about this clonotype: The junction departs from the called germline gene at one end, perhaps through a read error. The chain is built from TRBV10-3 and TRBJ2-3; D is uncertain. Germline V CDR1 and CDR2: ENHRY, SYGVKD. The CDR3 runs to 15 residues. This CDR3 is CVISESKGYADTQYF. The CDR3 DNA is TGTGTCATCAGTGAGTCGAAAGGGTACGCAGATACGCAGTATTTT.

This chain joins TRBV2 and TRBJ2-3; D unclear. This CDR3 is 15 amino acids long. Germline CDR1 reads SNHLY; CDR2 reads FYNNEI. With 8 bases removed from V and 3 bases from J, the gap between germline ends came to 18 bases. In nucleotides, the CDR3 is TGTGCCAGCGTGGGGTATATAGACGAGACAGATACGCAGTATTTT. As protein: CASVGYIDETDTQYF.

The chain is built from TRBV13 and TRBJ2-7; D gene unclear. Germline V gene lookup returns CDR1 PRHDT and CDR2 FYEKMQ (reference sequence). This CDR3 is built from 16 residues. V lost 5 bases, J lost 1 base, and 18 bases lay in between. CDR3 sequence: CASSSLPAAASYEQYF. In nucleotides, the CDR3 is TGTGCCAGCAGCAGTCTCCCGGCGGCAGCTTCCTACGAGCAGTACTTC.

CDR3 in amino acids: CASSYGDTEAFF. CDR3 coding DNA: TGTGCCAGCAGTTACGGGGACACTGAAGCTTTCTTT. This sequence joins TRBV6-2 or TRBV6-3 and TRBJ1-1; D unclear. The ends were cut back, 2 bases at V and 3 bases at J, with 4 bases in the middle. Germline CDR1 and CDR2: MNHEY and SVGEGT. The CDR3 sequence is 12 residues long.

The chain recombines TRBV10-3 with TRBJ1-2; D is uncertain. The CDR3 extends over 11 amino acids. CDR1 and CDR2 (germline): ENHRY, SYGVKD. The ends were cut back, 6 bases at V and 5 bases at J, with 7 bases in the middle. The CDR3: CAIRGTYGYTF. CDR3 sequence (DNA): TGTGCCATCAGGGGCACTTATGGCTACACCTTC.